Listed below are T cell receptor beta chains from one sample, sequenced in a study of blood T cell repertoires in COVID-19. Profiled with immunoSEQ multiplex PCR; TCRdb holds only in-frame clones, not every one. The table lists 84,000 or so clones, approximately 78% of them singletons. Source material: peripheral blood. These receptors were collected from a woman older than 75 with acute or convalescent COVID-19. The CDR3 runs from the conserved cysteine through the conserved F or W. Each record gives: CDR3 length, D gene, J gene, clone size, V gene, CDR3 protein, CDR3 DNA. A D gene is named only where the DNA matches it firmly. Size tells how often a clone was seen (once, few, many) or the class of an expanded clone, and some rows leave it out.

CDR3 length: 19; D gene: .; J gene: TRBJ2-3; clone size: .; V gene: TRBV20-1; CDR3 protein: CSASSAVTPPGHSTDTQYF; CDR3 DNA: TGCAGTGCTAGTAGTGCCGTCACCCCGCCGGGACATAGCACAGATACGCAGTATTTT
CDR3 length: 15; D gene: .; J gene: TRBJ1-1; clone size: .; V gene: TRBV5-4; CDR3 protein: CASSRSGGTHTEAFF; CDR3 DNA: TGTGCCAGCAGCCGGTCGGGGGGAACTCACACTGAAGCTTTCTTT
CDR3 length: 14; D gene: TRBD1; J gene: TRBJ1-2; clone size: .; V gene: TRBV13; CDR3 protein: CASSLGRGYYGYTF; CDR3 DNA: TGTGCCAGCAGCTTAGGCAGGGGGTACTATGGCTACACCTTC
CDR3 length: 13; D gene: .; J gene: TRBJ1-1; clone size: .; V gene: TRBV19; CDR3 protein: CASSSTQNTEAFF; CDR3 DNA: TGTGCCAGTAGTAGCACACAGAACACTGAAGCTTTCTTT
CDR3 length: 13; D gene: TRBD1; J gene: TRBJ1-2; clone size: once; V gene: TRBV19; CDR3 protein: CASSIQGDYGYTF; CDR3 DNA: TGTGCCAGTAGTATTCAGGGGGACTATGGCTACACCTTC
CDR3 length: 14; D gene: .; J gene: TRBJ2-7; clone size: once; V gene: TRBV7-8; CDR3 protein: CASSSTGLPYEQYF; CDR3 DNA: TGTGCCAGCAGCTCTACAGGGCTTCCCTACGAGCAGTACTTC
CDR3 length: 15; D gene: TRBD2; J gene: TRBJ2-1; clone size: .; V gene: TRBV27; CDR3 protein: CASSSGLAGTNEQFF; CDR3 DNA: TGTGCCAGCAGTTCGGGACTAGCGGGTACGAATGAGCAGTTCTTC
CDR3 length: 16; D gene: TRBD2; J gene: TRBJ2-1; clone size: .; V gene: TRBV11-3; CDR3 protein: CASSLGGAGQFREQFF; CDR3 DNA: TGTGCCAGCAGCTTAGGGGGAGCGGGGCAGTTCCGGGAGCAGTTCTTC
CDR3 length: 14; D gene: .; J gene: TRBJ2-3; clone size: .; V gene: TRBV5-1; CDR3 protein: CASSTGGGTDTQYF; CDR3 DNA: TGCGCCAGCAGCACCGGGGGTGGCACAGATACGCAGTATTTT
CDR3 length: 19; D gene: TRBD2; J gene: TRBJ2-5; clone size: .; V gene: TRBV4-1; CDR3 protein: CASSQDQGLAGGPMETQYF; CDR3 DNA: TGCGCCAGCAGCCAAGATCAAGGACTAGCGGGAGGGCCCATGGAGACCCAGTACTTC
CDR3 length: 13; D gene: .; J gene: TRBJ1-2; clone size: .; V gene: TRBV6-5; CDR3 protein: CASTLGLGYGYTF; CDR3 DNA: TGTGCCAGCACCCTGGGGCTGGGCTATGGCTACACCTTC
CDR3 length: 17; D gene: TRBD2; J gene: TRBJ2-3; clone size: once; V gene: TRBV20-1; CDR3 protein: CSASRGLAGEGKDTQYF; CDR3 DNA: TGCAGTGCTAGTCGGGGACTAGCGGGGGAAGGGAAGGATACGCAGTATTTT
CDR3 length: 14; D gene: TRBD2; J gene: TRBJ2-7; clone size: once; V gene: TRBV7-2; CDR3 protein: CASSPSGRGGEQYF; CDR3 DNA: TGTGCCAGCAGCCCTAGCGGGAGGGGAGGCGAGCAGTACTTC
CDR3 length: 12; D gene: TRBD1; J gene: TRBJ2-1; clone size: .; V gene: TRBV19; CDR3 protein: CASRTGGNEQFF; CDR3 DNA: TGTGCCAGTAGGACAGGGGGTAATGAGCAGTTCTTC
CDR3 length: 14; D gene: .; J gene: TRBJ2-6; clone size: .; V gene: TRBV19; CDR3 protein: CASSRRSGANVLTF; CDR3 DNA: TGTGCCAGTAGTAGGCGGTCTGGGGCCAACGTCCTGACTTTC
CDR3 length: 15; D gene: TRBD2; J gene: TRBJ2-2; clone size: .; V gene: TRBV29-1; CDR3 protein: CSVPSGSRTGGELFF; CDR3 DNA: TGCAGCGTTCCTAGCGGGAGTAGAACGGGCGGGGAGCTGTTTTTT
CDR3 length: 16; D gene: TRBD1; J gene: TRBJ1-5; clone size: .; V gene: TRBV2; CDR3 protein: CASSRTGLRSNQPQHF; CDR3 DNA: TGTGCCAGCAGTAGGACAGGGCTACGAAGCAATCAGCCCCAGCATTTT
CDR3 length: 13; D gene: .; J gene: TRBJ1-5; clone size: .; V gene: TRBV2; CDR3 protein: CASSADLDQPQHF; CDR3 DNA: TGTGCCAGCTCGGCGGACTTGGATCAGCCCCAGCATTTT
CDR3 length: 17; D gene: TRBD1; J gene: TRBJ1-5; clone size: .; V gene: TRBV19; CDR3 protein: CASSPAHRGHRNQPQHF; CDR3 DNA: TGTGCCAGTAGCCCTGCCCACAGGGGGCATAGGAATCAGCCCCAGCATTTT
CDR3 length: 17; D gene: .; J gene: TRBJ1-5; clone size: .; V gene: TRBV19; CDR3 protein: CASSTKLNTGKDQPQHF; CDR3 DNA: TGTGCCAGTAGTACAAAACTAAATACAGGGAAGGACCAGCCCCAGCATTTT
CDR3 length: 16; D gene: TRBD2; J gene: TRBJ2-3; clone size: .; V gene: TRBV7-9; CDR3 protein: CASSAGLAGNTDTQYF; CDR3 DNA: TGTGCCAGCAGCGCCGGACTAGCGGGGAACACAGATACGCAGTATTTT
CDR3 length: 13; D gene: .; J gene: TRBJ2-1; clone size: once; V gene: TRBV2; CDR3 protein: CASSLEGYNEQFF; CDR3 DNA: TGTGCCAGCAGTTTGGAGGGTTACAATGAGCAGTTCTTC
CDR3 length: 13; D gene: .; J gene: TRBJ2-7; clone size: .; V gene: TRBV12-3/TRBV12-4; CDR3 protein: CASSPAGRGEQYF; CDR3 DNA: TGTGCCAGCAGCCCCGCGGGGAGAGGCGAGCAGTACTTC
CDR3 length: 14; D gene: TRBD2; J gene: TRBJ2-3; clone size: few; V gene: TRBV24-1; CDR3 protein: CATSESGGLDTQYF; CDR3 DNA: TGTGCCACCAGTGAAAGCGGGGGTTTGGATACGCAGTATTTT
CDR3 length: 15; D gene: .; J gene: TRBJ1-2; clone size: .; V gene: TRBV28; CDR3 protein: CASSAGTTSNYGYTF; CDR3 DNA: TGTGCCAGCAGTGCGGGGACGACATCTAACTATGGCTACACCTTC
CDR3 length: 18; D gene: TRBD2; J gene: TRBJ2-2; clone size: .; V gene: TRBV4-1; CDR3 protein: CASSSLLAGVLNTGELFF; CDR3 DNA: TGCGCCAGCAGCTCCCTTCTAGCGGGAGTTTTGAACACCGGGGAGCTGTTTTTT
CDR3 length: 15; D gene: TRBD2; J gene: TRBJ2-1; clone size: .; V gene: TRBV5-1; CDR3 protein: CASSIGSGRGDEQFF; CDR3 DNA: TGCGCCAGCAGCATTGGGAGCGGGAGGGGGGATGAGCAGTTCTTC
CDR3 length: 14; D gene: .; J gene: TRBJ1-2; clone size: .; V gene: TRBV5-8; CDR3 protein: CASSSRDIGFGYTF; CDR3 DNA: TGTGCCAGCAGCTCACGGGACATCGGATTTGGCTACACCTTC
CDR3 length: 15; D gene: TRBD1; J gene: TRBJ2-7; clone size: .; V gene: TRBV6-5; CDR3 protein: CASSYGTGGPYEQYF; CDR3 DNA: TGTGCCAGCAGTTACGGGACAGGGGGCCCCTACGAGCAGTACTTC
CDR3 length: 16; D gene: TRBD1; J gene: TRBJ1-6; clone size: few; V gene: TRBV3-1/TRBV3-2; CDR3 protein: CASSPTDRGTNSPLHF; CDR3 DNA: TGTGCCAGCAGCCCAACGGACAGGGGGACTAATTCACCCCTCCACTTT
CDR3 length: 11; D gene: .; J gene: TRBJ1-2; clone size: few; V gene: TRBV6-5; CDR3 protein: CASGGDYGYTF; CDR3 DNA: TGTGCCAGCGGGGGGGACTATGGCTACACCTTC
CDR3 length: 15; D gene: TRBD1; J gene: TRBJ1-1; clone size: .; V gene: TRBV5-1; CDR3 protein: CASSPETGGGTEAFF; CDR3 DNA: TGCGCCAGCAGCCCTGAGACAGGGGGAGGCACTGAAGCTTTCTTT
CDR3 length: 14; D gene: .; J gene: TRBJ2-1; clone size: few; V gene: TRBV5-6; CDR3 protein: CASSVPSRNNEQFF; CDR3 DNA: TGTGCCAGCAGCGTCCCTAGCAGAAACAATGAGCAGTTCTTC
CDR3 length: 12; D gene: .; J gene: TRBJ1-6; clone size: once; V gene: TRBV7-9; CDR3 protein: CASSKLQGDLHF; CDR3 DNA: TGTGCCAGCAGCAAGTTACAGGGAGACCTCCACTTT
CDR3 length: 14; D gene: TRBD1; J gene: TRBJ2-5; clone size: few; V gene: TRBV11-2; CDR3 protein: CASSSPTGVETQYF; CDR3 DNA: TGTGCCAGCAGCTCACCTACAGGGGTAGAGACCCAGTACTTC
CDR3 length: 14; D gene: TRBD1; J gene: TRBJ1-2; clone size: .; V gene: TRBV7-2; CDR3 protein: CASSFSDRVEGYTF; CDR3 DNA: TGTGCCAGCAGCTTCTCGGACAGGGTGGAAGGCTACACCTTC
CDR3 length: 14; D gene: .; J gene: TRBJ1-1; clone size: once; V gene: TRBV3-1/TRBV3-2; CDR3 protein: CASSQNDRNTEAFF; CDR3 DNA: TGTGCCAGCAGCCAGAACGACAGGAACACTGAAGCTTTCTTT
CDR3 length: 17; D gene: TRBD2; J gene: TRBJ2-1; clone size: .; V gene: TRBV3-1/TRBV3-2; CDR3 protein: CASSQRVRSGGGNEQFF; CDR3 DNA: TGTGCCAGCAGCCAAAGGGTTCGAAGCGGCGGGGGCAATGAGCAGTTCTTC
CDR3 length: 13; D gene: .; J gene: TRBJ1-5; clone size: .; V gene: TRBV28; CDR3 protein: CASSLANPGQQHF; CDR3 DNA: TGTGCCAGCAGTTTGGCGAACCCGGGACAACAGCATTTT
CDR3 length: 15; D gene: TRBD2; J gene: TRBJ2-7; clone size: .; V gene: TRBV10-1; CDR3 protein: CASGGLAGKSYEQYF; CDR3 DNA: TGCGCCAGCGGTGGACTAGCGGGAAAGTCCTACGAGCAGTACTTC
CDR3 length: 16; D gene: TRBD2; J gene: TRBJ2-3; clone size: .; V gene: TRBV5-4; CDR3 protein: CASSAKLAGPTDTQYF; CDR3 DNA: TGTGCCAGCAGCGCAAAACTAGCGGGGCCTACAGATACGCAGTATTTT
CDR3 length: 16; D gene: .; J gene: TRBJ1-5; clone size: .; V gene: TRBV19; CDR3 protein: CASSPSGQGWNQPQHF; CDR3 DNA: TGTGCCAGTAGTCCCTCCGGGCAGGGATGGAATCAGCCCCAGCATTTT